These T cell receptor beta chains were read from a single sample in a study of T cell responses to AZD1222 COVID-19 vaccine. The protocol was immunoSEQ multiplex PCR, while the TCRdb copy is restricted to in-frame clones and leaves out a portion. The sample lists tens of thousands of clones, roughly 89% occurring once. The sample was peripheral blood, taken 28 days after the second AZD1222 dose. Receptors originate from an adult who received the AZD1222 COVID-19 vaccine. CDR3s leave out the opening cysteine and the closing phenylalanine or tryptophan. Each record gives: V gene, J gene, CDR3 protein.

TRBV12-3/TRBV12-4,TRBJ1-5,ASSLGQPQH
TRBV2,TRBJ1-2,ASVFEGANYGYT
TRBV18,TRBJ2-7,ASSPRRGGTSSYEQY
TRBV19,TRBJ1-1,ASSQRDPGHTEAF
TRBV3-1/TRBV3-2,TRBJ2-1,ASSQVDRGPYNEQF
TRBV5-1,TRBJ1-1,ASSYGQYTEAF
TRBV10-1,TRBJ2-1,ASSESRGSGGLSGEQF
TRBV6-5,TRBJ1-3,ASSYRGRSGNTIY
TRBV6-1,TRBJ2-5,ASSESGLGTQY
TRBV5-1,TRBJ2-3,ASSLEGVTSTDTQY
TRBV4-1,TRBJ1-4,ASSQDAVATNEKLF
TRBV7-8,TRBJ2-1,ASSLGASLPGGSF
TRBV24-1,TRBJ2-7,ATSRDNSYEQY
TRBV25-1,TRBJ1-1,ASSRAGLTEAF
TRBV18,TRBJ2-7,ASSPSQANLAYEQY
TRBV7-6,TRBJ2-6,ASSLGGGTTGANVLT
TRBV5-5,TRBJ2-7,ASSTGQGITYEQY
TRBV7-8,TRBJ2-7,ASSLVGGGDYEQY
TRBV7-9,TRBJ1-4,ASSLNRGTNEKLF
TRBV7-8,TRBJ1-5,ASSRIRNQPQH
TRBV6-5,TRBJ1-2,ATGDYGYT
TRBV9,TRBJ1-1,ASSEAPNTEAF
TRBV12-3/TRBV12-4,TRBJ1-1,ASRGGLTEAF
TRBV3-1/TRBV3-2,TRBJ2-2,ASSLTSSAVVGELF
TRBV11-2,TRBJ2-7,ASSSARDGYEQY
TRBV10-1,TRBJ1-1,ASCGQQILNTEAF
TRBV3-1/TRBV3-2,TRBJ1-2,ASSSTYRGGDYGYT
TRBV19,TRBJ1-4,ASSIGAFSGTTNEKLF
TRBV7-7,TRBJ2-1,ASSPRLAGANEQF
TRBV9,TRBJ1-4,ASSEGRSNEKLF
TRBV5-1,TRBJ2-2,ASSLGDRAGTGELF
TRBV5-5,TRBJ2-1,ASSFGAGGYEQF
TRBV10-3,TRBJ1-1,AIRPRDRNEAF
TRBV7-6,TRBJ1-6,ASSLEARDSPLH
TRBV5-1,TRBJ1-6,ASSPDPGRTNSPLH
TRBV2,TRBJ2-7,ASSPPGAYEQY
TRBV9,TRBJ1-1,ASSGEDSLNTEAF
TRBV6-1,TRBJ1-2,ASSEALWQGTSFYT
TRBV5-4,TRBJ1-3,ASSLGAASYSGNTIY
TRBV2,TRBJ1-1,ASSRTETVEAF
TRBV18,TRBJ1-1,ASSPGGANTEAF
TRBV15,TRBJ1-2,ATSGQGRRDGYT
TRBV5-1,TRBJ2-2,ASSLVPGPGTGELF
TRBV6-5,TRBJ1-1,ASSTTGIMNTEAF
TRBV5-1,TRBJ2-6,ASSHGGANVLT
TRBV5-4,TRBJ2-2,ASSPQSGLAGTGELF
TRBV2,TRBJ1-6,ASSGGAAYNSPLH
TRBV6-5,TRBJ1-4,ASSGQRGEKLF
TRBV29-1,TRBJ2-7,SSRDNSYEQY
TRBV18,TRBJ2-1,ASSQDQTSYNEQF